This T cell receptor (beta chain) derives from a study of human T cells and chemical hapten exposure. MiXCR, run by TCRdb on the RACE reads, gives a single entry per CDR3 protein. The sample has just over 350,000 distinct CDR3 sequences; about 6% are singletons. Sample time point: patch test 2, 6 weeks after DPC sensitization. As for treatment: therapeutic diphenylcyclopropenone sensitization with weekly scalp DPC. The CDR3 contains 16 residues. V was clipped by 1 base and J by 3 bases; unmatched bases: 7. Germline V gene sequence: CDR1 SEHNR, CDR2 FQNEAQ (reference sequence). This sequence joins TRBV7-9 and TRBJ2-3, with TRBD2 matching 7 bases. The receptor was derived from a woman between 18 and 29 years old with alopecia areata. Some clones in this sample may be carry-over from other donors' samples. Specimen: whole blood, collected in connection with sensitization to the hapten diphenylcyclopropenone (DPC). The CDR3, as DNA: TGTGCCAGCAGCTTAGTAGGCCTAGCGGTAACAGATACGCAGTATTTT. Protein sequence: CASSLVGLAVTDTQYF.